What follows is one TCR beta chain and its context. These data are taken from a study of STAT5B mutations in CD4+ large granular lymphocyte leukemia. Sequencing was performed with immunoSEQ multiplex PCR; in TCRdb, only in-frame clones are kept and a portion is missing. The sample has some 40,000 clones; around 86% are singletons. Germline V lookup: CDR1 SNHLY, CDR2 FYNNEI. V shed 7 bases and J shed 0 bases, with 7 bases lying between them. This CDR3 comprises 12 residues. The genes are TRBV2 and TRBJ2-7, with D unclear. What was sequenced was CD4+ T cells from blood buffy coats. The TCR comes from a human donor in good health. This chain's CDR3 is CASTGLSYEQYF. Written as DNA, the CDR3 is TGTGCCAGCACCGGCCTCTCCTACGAGCAGTACTTC.